A selection of T cell receptor beta chains follows, all from one sample in a study of regulatory T cells in long-lasting Graves disease. TCRdb called the multiplex PCR reads again in MiXCR, with one record for every CDR3 protein. This sample yields nearly 350,000 distinct CDR3 sequences, of which 15% to 20% are seen a single time; 29% belongs to the top ten. Material: peripheral blood mononuclear cells (PBMCs), obtained when the disease was refractory, from a patient treated with antithyroid drugs. These receptors all come from a female donor with Graves disease. Both conserved end residues are part of each CDR3. Fields, in order: J gene, clone size, D gene, V gene, CDR3 protein, CDR3 DNA. A D gene is named only where the DNA matches it firmly. Not every row has a clone size; where given, it reads once, few, many or a size class.

j_gene: TRBJ1-2; abundance: few; d_gene: .; v_gene: TRBV6-1; CDR3aa: CASSGRTQPYGYTF; CDR3nt: TGTGCCAGCTCCGGCAGGACACAACCCTATGGCTACACCTTC
j_gene: TRBJ1-1; abundance: many; d_gene: .; v_gene: TRBV6-2/TRBV6-3; CDR3aa: CASSYRATEAFF; CDR3nt: TGTGCCAGCAGTTATAGGGCCACTGAAGCTTTCTTT
j_gene: TRBJ2-1; abundance: .; d_gene: .; v_gene: TRBV7-9; CDR3aa: CASSLYARGDNEQFF; CDR3nt: TGTGCCAGCAGCTTATACGCCAGGGGTGACAATGAGCAGTTCTTC
j_gene: TRBJ1-5; abundance: .; d_gene: .; v_gene: TRBV19; CDR3aa: CASTPGGRDKSNQPQHF; CDR3nt: TGTGCCAGTACCCCGGGTGGCAGGGACAAGAGCAATCAGCCCCAGCATTTT
j_gene: TRBJ2-7; abundance: .; d_gene: TRBD1; v_gene: TRBV5-1; CDR3aa: CASSLTTGPYEQYF; CDR3nt: TGCGCCAGCAGCTTGACGACAGGGCCATACGAGCAGTACTTC
j_gene: TRBJ1-2; abundance: once; d_gene: .; v_gene: TRBV5-5; CDR3aa: CASSLREGGGYTF; CDR3nt: TGTGCCAGCAGCCTCCGCGAGGGGGGCGGCTACACCTTC
j_gene: TRBJ1-2; abundance: .; d_gene: .; v_gene: TRBV7-9; CDR3aa: CASSLERGRYGYTF; CDR3nt: TGTGCCAGCAGCTTAGAGCGGGGAAGGTATGGCTACACCTTC
j_gene: TRBJ2-7; abundance: .; d_gene: TRBD1; v_gene: TRBV10-3; CDR3aa: CAIMGGTGLYEQYF; CDR3nt: TGTGCCATCATGGGGGGGACAGGGCTCTACGAGCAGTACTTC
j_gene: TRBJ1-2; abundance: .; d_gene: .; v_gene: TRBV20-1; CDR3aa: CSASQGLDYTF; CDR3nt: TGCAGTGCGAGCCAGGGACTGGACTACACCTTC
j_gene: TRBJ1-4; abundance: .; d_gene: .; v_gene: TRBV6-1; CDR3aa: CASSDRAANEKLFF; CDR3nt: TGTGCCAGCAGTGACAGAGCAGCTAATGAAAAACTGTTTTTT
j_gene: TRBJ2-5; abundance: .; d_gene: .; v_gene: TRBV3-1; CDR3aa: CASSRVRTGYQETQYF; CDR3nt: TGTGCCAGCAGCCGGGTCCGTACAGGGTACCAAGAGACCCAGTACTTC
j_gene: TRBJ2-7; abundance: many; d_gene: .; v_gene: TRBV11-3; CDR3aa: CASSQGPMGEQYF; CDR3nt: TGTGCCAGCAGCCAGGGACCTATGGGCGAGCAGTACTTC
j_gene: TRBJ2-1; abundance: few; d_gene: .; v_gene: TRBV24-1; CDR3aa: CATSDLSRGNEQFF; CDR3nt: TGTGCCACCAGTGATTTAAGCCGGGGCAATGAGCAGTTCTTC
j_gene: TRBJ2-7; abundance: many; d_gene: TRBD1; v_gene: TRBV28; CDR3aa: CASRDRGGVYEQYF; CDR3nt: TGTGCCAGCAGGGACAGGGGGGGGGTCTACGAGCAGTACTTC
j_gene: TRBJ1-1; abundance: few; d_gene: .; v_gene: TRBV29-1; CDR3aa: CSVGLQSEAFF; CDR3nt: TGCAGCGTTGGTCTGCAGAGTGAAGCTTTCTTT
j_gene: TRBJ2-7; abundance: .; d_gene: .; v_gene: TRBV5-1; CDR3aa: CASSLAGSNSYEQYF; CDR3nt: TGCGCCAGCAGCTTGGCGGGCTCCAATTCCTACGAGCAGTACTTC
j_gene: TRBJ2-2; abundance: .; d_gene: .; v_gene: TRBV19; CDR3aa: CASSLVPPGELFF; CDR3nt: TGTGCCAGTAGCCTAGTCCCCCCCGGGGAGCTGTTTTTT
j_gene: TRBJ2-7; abundance: many; d_gene: TRBD1; v_gene: TRBV6-2/TRBV6-3; CDR3aa: CASSYSGQESHEQYF; CDR3nt: TGTGCCAGCAGTTACTCGGGACAGGAGTCCCACGAGCAGTACTTC
j_gene: TRBJ1-1; abundance: many; d_gene: .; v_gene: TRBV11-2; CDR3aa: CAGRKTMNTEAFF; CDR3nt: TGTGCCGGTAGGAAAACCATGAACACTGAAGCTTTCTTT
j_gene: TRBJ2-3; abundance: .; d_gene: .; v_gene: TRBV6-1; CDR3aa: CASNALGGSTDTQYF; CDR3nt: TGTGCCAGCAACGCCCTCGGGGGTAGCACAGATACGCAGTATTTT
j_gene: TRBJ2-5; abundance: many; d_gene: .; v_gene: TRBV6-2/TRBV6-3; CDR3aa: CASSYLSTQYF; CDR3nt: TGTGCCAGCAGTTACTTGTCGACCCAGTACTTC
j_gene: TRBJ2-5; abundance: .; d_gene: TRBD1; v_gene: TRBV12-3/TRBV12-4; CDR3aa: CASSLATGGGETQYF; CDR3nt: TGTGCCAGCAGTTTAGCGACAGGGGGGGGAGAGACCCAGTACTTC
j_gene: TRBJ2-7; abundance: many; d_gene: TRBD2; v_gene: TRBV11-2; CDR3aa: CASSPLAGASEQYF; CDR3nt: TGTGCCAGCAGCCCCTTAGCGGGAGCTAGCGAGCAGTACTTC
j_gene: TRBJ2-5; abundance: many; d_gene: TRBD2; v_gene: TRBV7-8; CDR3aa: CASSPSGGTKTQYF; CDR3nt: TGTGCCAGCAGCCCGAGCGGGGGGACAAAGACCCAGTACTTC
j_gene: TRBJ2-2; abundance: .; d_gene: .; v_gene: TRBV11-3; CDR3aa: CACSSGDLGNTGELFF; CDR3nt: TGTGCCTGCAGCTCAGGGGATTTGGGGAACACCGGGGAGCTGTTTTTT
j_gene: TRBJ2-6; abundance: .; d_gene: .; v_gene: TRBV4-1; CDR3aa: CASSQDRKGTFYSGANVLTF; CDR3nt: TGCGCCAGCAGCCAAGACAGGAAGGGGACTTTCTACTCTGGGGCCAACGTCCTGACTTTC
j_gene: TRBJ1-5; abundance: .; d_gene: .; v_gene: TRBV18; CDR3aa: CASSPQGKNQPQHF; CDR3nt: TGTGCCAGCTCACCACAGGGTAAGAATCAGCCCCAGCATTTT
j_gene: TRBJ2-7; abundance: .; d_gene: TRBD1; v_gene: TRBV7-9; CDR3aa: CASSPPRTGGKYF; CDR3nt: TGTGCCAGCAGCCCGCCCCGCACAGGGGGCAAGTACTTC
j_gene: TRBJ2-7; abundance: few; d_gene: .; v_gene: TRBV14; CDR3aa: CASRQQGVSRDYEQYF; CDR3nt: TGTGCCAGCAGACAACAAGGAGTCTCCCGAGACTACGAGCAGTACTTC
j_gene: TRBJ2-7; abundance: many; d_gene: .; v_gene: TRBV27; CDR3aa: CASSLLWGSYEQYF; CDR3nt: TGTGCCAGCAGCCTCCTCTGGGGGTCCTACGAGCAGTACTTC
j_gene: TRBJ2-7; abundance: .; d_gene: .; v_gene: TRBV7-8; CDR3aa: CASSLSGTDYSYEQYF; CDR3nt: TGTGCCAGCAGCTTATCCGGGACGGACTACTCCTACGAGCAGTACTTC
j_gene: TRBJ1-4; abundance: .; d_gene: .; v_gene: TRBV20-1; CDR3aa: CSARDTGRISGTNEKLFF; CDR3nt: TGCAGTGCTAGAGATACAGGGAGAATTTCCGGAACTAATGAAAAACTGTTTTTT
j_gene: TRBJ2-7; abundance: many; d_gene: TRBD1; v_gene: TRBV28; CDR3aa: CASSLFGSGGLEQYF; CDR3nt: TGTGCCAGCAGTTTATTTGGGTCAGGGGGCCTCGAGCAGTACTTC